This T cell receptor (beta chain) was retrieved from a study of glioma-infiltrating T cells. Study outcomes and limitations: Above-expected tissue-blood divergence occurred in all gliomas, most in low-grade ones. Very few CDR3 sequences were shared between tissue and blood.

Using RNA template, CDR3s of TCR alpha and beta were amplified with iRepertoire arm-PCR. One-step reverse transcription and amplification started from approximately 100-400 ng of tissue mRNA or PBMC total RNA. TCRdb independently ran MiXCR on the multiplex PCR reads; one entry per CDR3 protein. The table lists roughly 120,000 distinct CDR3 sequences, approximately 23% of them singletons. There are many counts of this clonotype. No antigen is known for it. Germline V gene lookup returns CDR1 SEHNR and CDR2 FQNEAQ (reference sequence). The length of the CDR3 is 14 residues. V shed 4 bases and J shed 0 bases, with 9 bases lying between them.

Sequencing was carried out using glioma tissue, nonneoplastic brain tissue, or PBMCs (not recorded which). The rearrangement links TRBV7-9 to TRBJ1-2; D is unclear. The receptor was isolated from a human donor with low-grade glioma or glioblastoma, undergoing nonglioma brain surgery, or in good health (not recorded which). The CDR3 spells CASSYQRTNYGYTF. The CDR3 DNA reads TGTGCCAGCAGCTACCAGCGGACTAACTATGGCTACACCTTC.